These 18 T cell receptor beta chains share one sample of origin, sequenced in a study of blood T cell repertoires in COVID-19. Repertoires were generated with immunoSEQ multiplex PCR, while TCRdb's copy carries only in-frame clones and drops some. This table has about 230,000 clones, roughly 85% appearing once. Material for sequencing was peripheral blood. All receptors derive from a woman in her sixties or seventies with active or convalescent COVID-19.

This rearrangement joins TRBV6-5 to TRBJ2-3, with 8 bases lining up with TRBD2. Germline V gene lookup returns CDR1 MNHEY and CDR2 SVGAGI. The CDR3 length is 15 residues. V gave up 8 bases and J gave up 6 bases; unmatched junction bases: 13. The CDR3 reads CASRFFSGRADTQYF. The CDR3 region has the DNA TGTGCCAGCCGATTTTTCAGCGGGAGAGCGGATACGCAGTATTTT.

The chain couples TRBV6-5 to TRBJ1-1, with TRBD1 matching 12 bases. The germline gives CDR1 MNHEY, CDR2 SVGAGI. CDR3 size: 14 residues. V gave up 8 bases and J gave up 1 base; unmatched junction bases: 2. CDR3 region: CASGTGGQNTEAFF. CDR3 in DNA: TGTGCCAGCGGGACAGGGGGCCAGAACACTGAAGCTTTCTTT.

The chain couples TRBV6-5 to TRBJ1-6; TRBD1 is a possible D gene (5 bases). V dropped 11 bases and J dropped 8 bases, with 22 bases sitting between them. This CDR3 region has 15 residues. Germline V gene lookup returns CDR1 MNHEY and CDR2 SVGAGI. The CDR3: CAGSTWGGIHSPLHF. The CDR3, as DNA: TGTGCCGGCTCTACATGGGGGGGTATTCATTCACCCCTCCACTTT.

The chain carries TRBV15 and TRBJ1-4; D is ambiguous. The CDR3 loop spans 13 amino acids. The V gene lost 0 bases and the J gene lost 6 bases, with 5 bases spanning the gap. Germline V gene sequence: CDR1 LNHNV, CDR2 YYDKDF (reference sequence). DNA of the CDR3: TGTGCCACCAGCAGAGATGTCGATGAAAAACTGTTTTTT. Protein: CATSRDVDEKLFF.

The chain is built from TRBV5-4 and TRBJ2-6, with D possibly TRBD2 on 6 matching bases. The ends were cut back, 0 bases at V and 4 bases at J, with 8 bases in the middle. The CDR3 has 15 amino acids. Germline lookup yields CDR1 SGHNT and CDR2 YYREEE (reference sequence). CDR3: CASSLAGVGANVLTF. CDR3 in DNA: TGTGCCAGCAGCTTGGCGGGGGTAGGGGCCAACGTCCTGACTTTC.

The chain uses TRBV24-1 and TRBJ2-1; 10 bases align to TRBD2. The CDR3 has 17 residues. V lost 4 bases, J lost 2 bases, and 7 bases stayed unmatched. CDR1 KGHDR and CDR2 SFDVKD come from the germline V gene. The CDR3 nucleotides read TGTGCCACCAGTGACCCACTAGCGGGATCCCCCTACAATGAGCAGTTCTTC. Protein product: CATSDPLAGSPYNEQFF.

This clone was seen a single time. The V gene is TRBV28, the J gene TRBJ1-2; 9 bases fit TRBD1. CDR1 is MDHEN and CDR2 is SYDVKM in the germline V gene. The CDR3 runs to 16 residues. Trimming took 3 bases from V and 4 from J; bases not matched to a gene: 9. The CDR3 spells CASSFPGDRAVYGYTF. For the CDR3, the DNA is TGTGCCAGCAGTTTCCCCGGGGACAGGGCTGTCTATGGCTACACCTTC.

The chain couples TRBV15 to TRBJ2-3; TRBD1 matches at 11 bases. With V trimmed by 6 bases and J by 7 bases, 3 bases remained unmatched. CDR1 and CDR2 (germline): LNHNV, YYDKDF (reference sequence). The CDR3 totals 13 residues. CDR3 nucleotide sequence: TGTGCCACCAGAGGGACAGGGGGGTATACGCAGTATTTT. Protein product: CATRGTGGYTQYF. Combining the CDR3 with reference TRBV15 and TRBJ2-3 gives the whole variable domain DAMVIQNPRYQVTQFGKPVTLSCSQTLNHNVMYWYQQKSSQAPKLLFHYYDKDFNNEADTPDNFQSRRPNTSFCFLDIRSPGLGDTAMYLCATRGTGGYTQYFGPGTRLTVL.

CDR3 coding DNA: TGTGCCAGCAGCTTGGGTACGACTCGGAGCGGGGAGACCCAGTACTTC. Protein sequence: CASSLGTTRSGETQYF. The rearrangement uses TRBV7-8 and TRBJ2-5; the D gene is possibly TRBD2 (6 bases). This CDR3 has 16 amino acids. The V end lost 3 bases, the J end lost 5 bases, and 19 bases lay between the germline ends. The germline V gene has CDR1 SGHVS and CDR2 FQNEAQ.

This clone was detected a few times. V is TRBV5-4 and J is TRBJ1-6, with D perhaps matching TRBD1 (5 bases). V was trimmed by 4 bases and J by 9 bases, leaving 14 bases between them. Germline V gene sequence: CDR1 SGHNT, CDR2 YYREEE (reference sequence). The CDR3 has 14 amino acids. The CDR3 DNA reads TGTGCCAGCAGCCCCGGACAAGGCCTTTCACCCCTCCACTTT. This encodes CASSPGQGLSPLHF.

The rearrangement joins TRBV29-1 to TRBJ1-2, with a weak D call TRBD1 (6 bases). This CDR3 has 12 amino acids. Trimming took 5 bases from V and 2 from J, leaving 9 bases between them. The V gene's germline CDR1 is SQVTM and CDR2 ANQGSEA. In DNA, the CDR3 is TGCAGCGTTCGACAGGAAAACTATGGCTACACCTTC. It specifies CSVRQENYGYTF.

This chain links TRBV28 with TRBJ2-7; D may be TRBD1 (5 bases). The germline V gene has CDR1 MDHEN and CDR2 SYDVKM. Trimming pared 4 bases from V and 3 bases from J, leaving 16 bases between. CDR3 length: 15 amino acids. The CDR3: CASSSLQGSRYEQYF. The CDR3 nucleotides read TGTGCCAGCAGTTCACTCCAGGGTTCCCGCTACGAGCAGTACTTC.

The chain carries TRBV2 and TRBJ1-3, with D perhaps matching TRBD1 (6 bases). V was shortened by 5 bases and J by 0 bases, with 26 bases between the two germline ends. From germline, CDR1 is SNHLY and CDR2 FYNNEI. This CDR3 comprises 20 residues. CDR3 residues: CASSRPGYGGAQGSGNTIYF. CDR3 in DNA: TGTGCCAGCAGTCGCCCAGGGTACGGTGGGGCACAGGGCTCTGGAAACACCATATATTTT.

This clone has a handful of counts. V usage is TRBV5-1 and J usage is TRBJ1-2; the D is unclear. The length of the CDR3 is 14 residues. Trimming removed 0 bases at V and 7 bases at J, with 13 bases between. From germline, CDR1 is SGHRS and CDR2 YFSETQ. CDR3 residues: CASSLVSGEAGYTF. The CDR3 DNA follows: TGCGCCAGCAGCTTGGTTAGCGGGGAGGCTGGCTACACCTTC. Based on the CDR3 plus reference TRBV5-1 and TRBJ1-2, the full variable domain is KAGVTQTPRYLIKTRGQQVTLSCSPISGHRSVSWYQQTPGQGLQFLFEYFSETQRNKGNFPGRFSGRQFSNSRSEMNVSTLELGDSALYLCASSLVSGEAGYTFGSGTRLTVV.

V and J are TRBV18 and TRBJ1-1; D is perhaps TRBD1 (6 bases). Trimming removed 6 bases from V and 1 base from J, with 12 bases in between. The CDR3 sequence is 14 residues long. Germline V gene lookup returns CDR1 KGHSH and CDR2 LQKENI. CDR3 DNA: TGTGCCAGCTCCTACTCACAGGGGAACACTGAAGCTTTCTTT. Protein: CASSYSQGNTEAFF.

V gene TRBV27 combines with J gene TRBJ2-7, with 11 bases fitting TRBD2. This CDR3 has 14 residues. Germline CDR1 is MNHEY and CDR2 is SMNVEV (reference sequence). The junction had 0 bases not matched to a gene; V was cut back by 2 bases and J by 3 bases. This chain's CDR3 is CASSLLAGGYEQYF. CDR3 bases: TGTGCCAGCAGTTTACTAGCGGGGGGCTACGAGCAGTACTTC.

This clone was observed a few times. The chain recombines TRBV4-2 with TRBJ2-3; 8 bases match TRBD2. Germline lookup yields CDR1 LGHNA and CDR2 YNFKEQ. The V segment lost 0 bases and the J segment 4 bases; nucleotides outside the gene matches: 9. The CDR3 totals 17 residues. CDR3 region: CASSQDLSGRSADTQYF. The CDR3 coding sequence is TGTGCCAGCAGCCAAGATCTGAGCGGGAGATCAGCAGATACGCAGTATTTT.

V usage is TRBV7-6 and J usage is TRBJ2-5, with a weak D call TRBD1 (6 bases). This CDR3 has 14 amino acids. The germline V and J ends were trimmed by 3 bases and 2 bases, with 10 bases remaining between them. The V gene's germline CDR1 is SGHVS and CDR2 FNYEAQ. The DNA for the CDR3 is TGTGCCAGCAGCTTGGGGGCAGATCAAGAGACCCAGTACTTC. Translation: CASSLGADQETQYF. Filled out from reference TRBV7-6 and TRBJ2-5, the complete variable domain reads GAGVSQSPRYKVTKRGQDVALRCDPISGHVSLYWYRQALGQGPEFLTYFNYEAQQDKSGLPNDRFSAERPEGSISTLTIQRTEQRDSAMYRCASSLGADQETQYFGPGTRLLVL.